This T cell receptor (beta chain) was retrieved from a study of shared clonotypes between healthy human individuals. Study conclusions and caveats: The sole specimen, blood, was sampled, and tissue repertoires likely differ. Compared with memory subsets, naive subsets generally had larger estimated richness. Sharing across a few donors was seen in around 5% of naive CD4 clonotypes.

About this clone itself: Its specificity is unknown.

Profiling relied on immunoSEQ multiplex PCR, and the TCRdb table lists in-frame clones only, not all of them. The table has about 680,000 clones, 60% to 75% seen once. Germline V gives CDR1 KGHSH, CDR2 LQKENI. V shed 6 bases and J 9 bases; nucleotides not matched to a gene: 11. The CDR3 loop spans 14 amino acids. Donors comprised healthy HIV-negative adults lacking recent acute infections or vaccinations. The sequencing input was memory CD4+ T cells sorted from blood. Subset: CD45RA-negative fraction. The V call is TRBV18, the J call TRBJ1-5; 7 bases match TRBD1. The sequence came from a woman aged 30 to 39 in good health. CDR3 sequence (DNA): TGTGCCAGCTCCCATGACAGGGCGTACTCGCCCCAGCATTTT. Residues: CASSHDRAYSPQHF.